This T cell receptor (beta chain) was sequenced in a study of early T cells in non-severe SARS-CoV-2 infection (dated by TCRdb to the early 2020s). Concerning the study at large: Because TCR sequencing was done on bulk RNA from unsorted whole blood, the alpha and beta chains could not be paired.

The study was a case-control design nested within a healthcare worker cohort in London, UK, with weekly nasopharyngeal swab PCR tests and blood sampling. Between 23 and 31 March 2020, the week of the UK lockdown, healthcare workers were enrolled and then followed up weekly for as long as 16 weeks. The library was generated by 5' RACE. Reads for this sample came from a NextSeq 500. In the TCR library protocol, unique molecular identifiers were attached to individual cDNA molecules to correct for PCR bias and sequencing error. Both TCR alpha and beta chains were sequenced, and tight co-correlation was observed between alpha and beta sequence abundances in each sample. In the original analysis: Decombinator V4 was used to annotate TCR sequences for V gene, J gene and CDR3. TCRs were defined as expanded if a significant change between any two time points was detected under a Poisson model with p below 0.0001. TCR abundances were normalised to the total number of TCRs sequenced in each sample and reported as counts per million. MAIT TCRs were defined by TRAV1-2 paired with TRAJ12, TRAJ20 or TRAJ33, and iNKT TCRs by TRAV10 paired with TRAJ18. VDJdb, accessed 1 November 2021, was searched for CMV, EBV and SARS-CoV-2 annotated TCRs, excluding TCRs annotated for multiple antigens. TCRdb reworked the public reads: Q25 trimming with fastp, MiXCR clone assembly, productive beta chains retained. Every distinct CDR3 protein forms one entry, paired with its most common genes and DNA. TCRdb's processing, not the authors' own work, is the source of the V and J calls. This sample gives roughly 80,000 distinct CDR3 sequences in total; roughly 12% of them show up just once. Around 12% of the sample comes from the top ten.

Results the study describes overall, beyond this receptor: Matching against VDJdb was skewed toward anti-spike CD8 responses, likely underestimated virus-specific expansions, and missed private and CD4 specificities.

The germline V gene sets CDR1 to SGHTA and CDR2 to FQGNSA. Trimming takes 2 bases from V and 4 bases from J, and the germline ends sit 11 bases apart. Measured from the cysteine to the phenylalanine, the CDR3 is 14 residues long. The DNA shown is the 42-base CDR3, in frame from base 1. Ten or more counts support this clonotype. Its antigen is currently not known. No base qualities exist here, and no much larger clone lies one base off it. The receptor comes from an adult who was a healthcare worker with PCR-confirmed SARS-CoV-2 infection or an uninfected control (not recorded which). Recombination connected TRBV7-2 to TRBJ1-2, with the identity of the D gene unclear. The specimen comprised whole blood, sampled at baseline. The sequenced DNA is TGTGCCAGCAGCTTACACAGTGTCTCCTATGGCTACACCTTC. This codes for CASSLHSVSYGYTF. The CDR3 plus the reference TRBV7-2 and TRBJ1-2 genes for the other parts give the full variable domain: GAGVSQSPSNKVTEKGKDVELRCDPISGHTALYWYRQSLGQGLEFLIYFQGNSAPDKSGLPSDRFSAERTGGSVSTLTIQRTQQEDSAVYLCASSLHSVSYGYTFGSGTRLTVV.